The T cell receptor beta chain described here comes from a study of OX40 agonist ivuxolimab in advanced cancers. In the study overall: Every 2 weeks, ivuxolimab was infused into the patients intravenously at between 0.01 and 10 mg/kg. Participants could have had prior anti-PD-1, anti-PD-L1 or anti-CTLA-4 therapy, and about 40% had some. The study, taken as a whole, reports: Expanded clones were, on average, more numerous among CD8+ T cells than CD4+.

The CDR3 totals 13 residues. CDR1 is ENHRY, CDR2 SYGVKD, per germline. V lost 11 bases and J lost 7; bases outside the gene matches: 10. Method: immunoSEQ multiplex PCR; TCRdb's copy keeps in-frame clones and lacks some. The repertoire has tens of thousands of clones, 75% to 90% of them found once; the top ten carry about 1.3%. Comments on this clone: Its target is not known.

Baseline, cycle 4 day 1, and cycle 7 day 1 were the blood sampling points. The input for sequencing was CD4+ or CD8+ T cells sorted from blood, taken in a trial of the OX40 agonist ivuxolimab. The source is an adult with an advanced solid tumor such as melanoma, head and neck, liver or kidney cancer. The V gene is TRBV10-3, the J gene TRBJ1-4, with 7 nucleotides matching TRBD1. This CDR3 is CAVRGQGGEKLFF. The CDR3 DNA reads as TGTGCCGTTAGAGGGCAGGGGGGTGAAAAACTGTTTTTT.